A selection of T cell receptor beta chains follows, all from one sample in a study of post-analysis software for immune sequencing data. In TCRdb, the PCR reads were re-called with MiXCR into one record per CDR3 protein. The repertoire has around 400,000 distinct CDR3 sequences, approximately 39% of them found once; the top ten carry 7.6%. Input material: blood. Receptor source: a girl under 10 years old with multiple sclerosis. Both conserved end residues are part of each CDR3. A D gene is named only where the DNA matches it firmly. Clone size is given for some rows only: seen once, a few or many times, or a class if the clone is expanded.

v_gene	j_gene	abundance	d_gene	CDR3nt	CDR3aa
TRBV6-2/TRBV6-3	TRBJ2-3	.	TRBD2	TGTGCCTCCCGGGGGACTATCACAGATACGCAGTATTTT	CASRGTITDTQYF
TRBV10-3	TRBJ1-2	few	TRBD1	TGTGCCATATTTGACCCAACAGGGGTTTATGGCTACACCTTC	CAIFDPTGVYGYTF
TRBV28	TRBJ2-1	few	.	TGTGCCAGCGGCGTGGGGACTGGGAGCTCCTACAATGAGCAGTTCTTC	CASGVGTGSSYNEQFF
TRBV2	TRBJ1-5	few	.	TGTGCCAGCAGTGAATCTGTCAATCAGCCCCAGCATTTT	CASSESVNQPQHF
TRBV29-1	TRBJ1-1	.	TRBD1	TGCAGCGTGGGGACAGCTATGAACACTGAAGCTTTCTTT	CSVGTAMNTEAFF
TRBV27	TRBJ2-5	.	.	TGTGCCAGCAGTTCCCCGGGATGGGGAGGTGAGACCCAGTACTTC	CASSSPGWGGETQYF
TRBV12-3/TRBV12-4	TRBJ1-1	.	.	TGTGCCAGCAGTTTAGTAGGGGCGAGTATGAACACTGAAGCTTTCTTT	CASSLVGASMNTEAFF
TRBV2	TRBJ2-1	.	TRBD1	TGTGCCAGCAGGGACGGGACAGGGGGAAGTGAGCAGTTCTTC	CASRDGTGGSEQFF
TRBV24-1	TRBJ2-5	few	.	TGTGCCACCAGTGACACTTACCCCGGGACGACGGAGACCCAGTACTTC	CATSDTYPGTTETQYF
TRBV7-9	TRBJ2-7	.	.	TGTGCCAGCAGCTTATGGCGGGATGACTACGAGCAGTACTTC	CASSLWRDDYEQYF
TRBV10-3	TRBJ2-7	few	.	TGTGCCATCAGTGCCCGACAGGACCTGCTGAGCGAGCAGTACTTC	CAISARQDLLSEQYF
TRBV29-1	TRBJ2-7	few	.	TGCAGCGTTGGGGAGAGGTCCCACGAGCAGTACTTC	CSVGERSHEQYF
TRBV5-1	TRBJ2-1	few	.	TGCGCCAGCAGCTTGAGACCCTACAATGAGCAGTTCTTC	CASSLRPYNEQFF
TRBV6-2/TRBV6-3	TRBJ2-7	few	.	TGTGCCAGCAGTTCCAAATCCTCCCGCTACGGACTGCGCCCCGAGCAGTACTTC	CASSSKSSRYGLRPEQYF
TRBV5-1	TRBJ2-3	few	TRBD1	TGCGCCAGCAGATTGGTGGTTGTGGGACAGGGGACAGATACGCAGTATTTT	CASRLVVVGQGTDTQYF
TRBV10-3	TRBJ2-5	.	.	TGTGCCATCAGTTCGACCGAGAGATCCTACGGGCAGTACTTC	CAISSTERSYGQYF
TRBV6-5	TRBJ2-2	.	TRBD1	TGTGCCAGCAGGCAGGGGACAGTGAACACCGGGGAGCTGTTTTTT	CASRQGTVNTGELFF
TRBV5-1	TRBJ2-5	few	TRBD2	TGCGCCAGCAGCTTGGGCCTAGCGGGGAAAGAGACCCAGTACTTC	CASSLGLAGKETQYF
TRBV6-5	TRBJ1-1	.	.	TGTGCCAGCAGTTACCACGGGGGTAACTATCGAACTGAAGCTTTCTTT	CASSYHGGNYRTEAFF
TRBV7-8	TRBJ2-1	.	.	TGTGCCAGCAGCTTAGGTATTAGCGGCTATAGGACGGCTCGCAATGAGCAGTTCTTC	CASSLGISGYRTARNEQFF
TRBV9	TRBJ2-7	.	.	TGTGCCAGCAGCGCTGGTTTAGGGGCCTACGAGCAGTACTTC	CASSAGLGAYEQYF
TRBV14	TRBJ1-2	.	.	TGTGCCAGCAGCCCCCTGGGACCCAGGACGGGCTACACCTTC	CASSPLGPRTGYTF
TRBV20-1	TRBJ1-4	.	.	TGCAGTGCTATCATGCCCGGGAATGAAAAACTGTTTTTT	CSAIMPGNEKLFF
TRBV4-1	TRBJ1-1	.	.	TGCGCCAGCAGTTACGTGGTGGACACTGAAGCTTTCTTT	CASSYVVDTEAFF
TRBV29-1	TRBJ2-7	.	.	TGCAGCGCCCGACTAGTACCCACCTACGAGCAGTACTTC	CSARLVPTYEQYF
TRBV11-1	TRBJ2-1	.	TRBD2	TGTGCCAGCAGCTTAGACCGGGACAGGGCACCTACTAGCGGGAGGAGGAATGAGCAGTTCTTC	CASSLDRDRAPTSGRRNEQFF
TRBV20-1	TRBJ2-1	few	TRBD1	TGCAGTGCTAGAGGGAACAGGGGCGACAATGAGCAGTTCTTC	CSARGNRGDNEQFF
TRBV2	TRBJ2-1	few	.	TGTGCCAGTAGGCAGGGCGAGCAGTTCTTC	CASRQGEQFF
TRBV7-3	TRBJ1-1	.	TRBD1	TGTGCCAGCACCCTCTCCGGGGGACAGATCTACATGAACACTGAAGCTTTCTTT	CASTLSGGQIYMNTEAFF
TRBV7-6	TRBJ1-5	.	.	TGTGCCAGCAGCTTAGTGGCAGGGCCTCAGCCCCAGCATTTT	CASSLVAGPQPQHF
TRBV15	TRBJ2-7	.	.	TGTGCCACCGCATCAGGACGCTTCTACGAGCAGTACTTC	CATASGRFYEQYF
TRBV28	TRBJ2-3	.	.	TGTGCCAGCAGCCTTATCCCCACTAGGCCGAGACCTAGCACAGATACGCAGTATTTT	CASSLIPTRPRPSTDTQYF
TRBV21-1	TRBJ2-7	.	.	TGTGCCAGCACCACCTCGACAGGCTACGAGCAGTACTTC	CASTTSTGYEQYF
TRBV5-1	TRBJ2-5	few	TRBD1	TGCGCCAGCAGCCAACAGGGGTCGTCGCAAGAGACCCAGTACTTC	CASSQQGSSQETQYF
TRBV20-1	TRBJ2-7	.	.	TGCAGTGCTAGAGCCCCGACAGGTTTGACCTACGAGCAGTACTTC	CSARAPTGLTYEQYF
TRBV6-5	TRBJ2-1	.	TRBD2	TGTGCCAGCAGTTACATAGCGGGAGGGGGCAATGAGCAGTTCTTC	CASSYIAGGGNEQFF
TRBV7-9	TRBJ2-5	few	TRBD2	TGTGCCAGCAGCTTAGCTACTACTAGCGGGGGAGAAGAGACCCAGTACTTC	CASSLATTSGGEETQYF
TRBV28	TRBJ2-4	many	.	TGTGCCAGCAGTTTGGAGGTTGGGGGGCGCGACAAAAACATTCAGTACTTC	CASSLEVGGRDKNIQYF
TRBV12-3/TRBV12-4	TRBJ2-7	.	.	TGTGCCAGCAGTTTATCGGAGCCCACCTACGAGCAGTACTTC	CASSLSEPTYEQYF
TRBV20-1	TRBJ2-5	once	TRBD1	TGCAGTGCTAGCAGGGGGTACCAAGAGACCCAGTACTTC	CSASRGYQETQYF
TRBV29-1	TRBJ2-1	.	.	TGCAGCGTTGGGGGTGTGTTATACAATGAGCAGTTCTTC	CSVGGVLYNEQFF